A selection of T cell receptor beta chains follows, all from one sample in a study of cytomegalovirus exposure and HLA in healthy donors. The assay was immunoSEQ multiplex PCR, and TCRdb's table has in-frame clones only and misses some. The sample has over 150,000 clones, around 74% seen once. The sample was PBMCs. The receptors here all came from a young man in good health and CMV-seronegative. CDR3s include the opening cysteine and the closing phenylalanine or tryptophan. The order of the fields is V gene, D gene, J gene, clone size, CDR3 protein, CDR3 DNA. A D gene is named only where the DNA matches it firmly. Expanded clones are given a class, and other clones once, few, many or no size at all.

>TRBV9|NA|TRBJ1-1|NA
CASSLGNVNTEAFF
TGTGCCAGCAGCCTCGGGAACGTCAACACTGAAGCTTTCTTT
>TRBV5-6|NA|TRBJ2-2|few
CASSPLGEEIYTGELFF
TGTGCCAGCAGCCCCCTGGGGGAGGAGATCTACACCGGGGAGCTGTTTTTT
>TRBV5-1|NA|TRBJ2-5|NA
CASSSNLGRGETQYF
TGCGCCAGCAGCTCGAACCTGGGACGGGGGGAGACCCAGTACTTC
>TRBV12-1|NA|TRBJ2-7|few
CASSFMGQETIQLRIASCEQYF
TGTGCCAGCAGCTTTATGGGACAGGAAACGATTCAACTAAGAATCGCTTCATGCGAGCAGTACTTC
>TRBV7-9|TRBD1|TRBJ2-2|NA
CSSSSQGYSTGELFF
TGTTCCAGCAGCTCACAGGGGTATAGCACCGGGGAGCTGTTTTTT
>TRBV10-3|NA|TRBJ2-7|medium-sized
CAISENGQSSYYEQYF
TGTGCCATCAGTGAAAACGGACAGTCAAGTTACTACGAGCAGTACTTC
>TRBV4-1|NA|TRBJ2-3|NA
CASSQNLLLPINTQYF
TGTGCCAGCAGCCAAAACTTGCTCTTACCGATTAATACGCAGTATTTT
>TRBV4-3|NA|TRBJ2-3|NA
CASSQVVTGSDTQYF
TGCGCCAGCAGCCAAGTCGTAACAGGGTCAGATACGCAGTATTTT
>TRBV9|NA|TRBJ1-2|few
CASSLGQNYGYTF
TGTGCCAGCAGCCTAGGACAGAACTATGGCTACACCTTC
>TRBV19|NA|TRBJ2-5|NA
CASSAAGITETQYF
TGTGCCAGTAGTGCTGCAGGGATTACGGAGACCCAGTACTTC
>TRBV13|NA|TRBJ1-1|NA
CASSSGGSEAFF
TGTGCCAGCAGCTCCGGGGGTTCTGAAGCTTTCTTT
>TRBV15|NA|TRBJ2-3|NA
CATSRDRGLTDTQYF
TGTGCCACCAGCAGAGATAGGGGCCTCACAGATACGCAGTATTTT
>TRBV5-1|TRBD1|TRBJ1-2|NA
CASSFGTASNYGYTF
TGCGCCAGCAGCTTTGGGACAGCTTCTAACTATGGCTACACCTTC
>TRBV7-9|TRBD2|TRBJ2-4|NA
CASSASGRAGAKNSQYF
TGTGCCAGCAGCGCAAGCGGTAGGGCGGGAGCCAAAAACAGTCAGTACTTC
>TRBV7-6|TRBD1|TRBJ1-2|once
CASSLAVRTGNYHNYGYTF
TGTGCCAGCAGCTTAGCGGTCCGGACAGGGAATTACCATAACTATGGCTACACCTTC
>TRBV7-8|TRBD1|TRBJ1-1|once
CASSWRGRSTEAFF
TGTGCCAGCAGCTGGAGGGGGCGCAGCACTGAAGCTTTCTTT
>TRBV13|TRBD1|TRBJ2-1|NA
CASSRLMGQGNEQFF
TGTGCCAGCAGCCGTCTAATGGGACAGGGTAATGAGCAGTTCTTC
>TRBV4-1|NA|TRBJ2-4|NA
CASSQEQIGAKNSQYF
TGCGCCAGCAGCCAAGAACAGATCGGCGCCAAAAACAGTCAGTACTTC
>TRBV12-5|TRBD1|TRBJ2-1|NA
CASGLVLQGANEQFF
TGTGCTAGTGGTTTGGTACTTCAGGGGGCAAATGAGCAGTTCTTC
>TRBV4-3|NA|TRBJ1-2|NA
CASSRLGARRVYGYTF
TGCGCCAGCAGCCGTTTAGGAGCGAGACGGGTCTATGGCTACACCTTC
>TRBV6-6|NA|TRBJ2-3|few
CASTPGLPTTDTQYF
TGTGCCAGCACCCCCGGACTACCAACGACAGATACGCAGTATTTT
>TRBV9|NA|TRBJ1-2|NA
CASSAGQGAFYGYTF
TGTGCCAGCAGCGCGGGACAAGGGGCCTTCTATGGCTACACCTTC